This TCR beta chain was captured by sequencing in a study of a mutant IDH1 vaccine in newly diagnosed glioma. The data were produced by immunoSEQ multiplex PCR, yet TCRdb's version contains in-frame clones alone and is incomplete. Here the sample spans tens of thousands of clones, around four fifths being singletons. Time point here: week 47, end of study. A 20-mer mutant IDH1 peptide at 300 ug was injected subcutaneously with topical imiquimod. A word on this clone: Antigen specificity is unknown.

V trimming: 3 bases; J trimming: 8 bases; junction bases outside the gene matches: 5. The CDR3 length is 14 residues. Germline CDR1 and CDR2: MNHNY and SVGAGI (reference sequence). This material consisted of PBMCs, taken from a glioma patient whose treatment included an IDH1 peptide vaccine. This clonotype was obtained from a man between 40 and 49 years old with glioma. The chain uses TRBV6-6 and TRBJ2-1, with 9 positions matching TRBD2. In nucleotides, the CDR3 is TGTGCCAGCAGTTATCGCGGGGGGGGCGATGAGCAGTTCTTC. It specifies CASSYRGGGDEQFF.